The 16 T cell receptor beta chains below come from one sample, sequenced in a study of blood T cell repertoires in COVID-19. Sequencing used immunoSEQ multiplex PCR; TCRdb keeps in-frame clones, though not all of them. The sample includes around 140,000 clones, about 80% seen only once; the top ten take 3.5%. The sample comprised peripheral blood. These TCRs come from a man aged 70 or older who had recovered from COVID-19.

This clone was observed a single time. The J gene is TRBJ2-5, the V gene TRBV10-1, with D unresolved. Germline CDR1 WNHNN, CDR2 SYGVQD (reference sequence). V shed 0 bases and J shed 7 bases, with 9 bases lying between them. The length of the CDR3 is 13 residues. The DNA for the CDR3 is TGCGCCAGCAGTGAGTCCACCCACGGGACCCAGTACTTC. Translated, it gives CASSESTHGTQYF.

There are a few counts of this clone. The J gene is TRBJ2-7, the V gene TRBV4-1; 13 bases align to TRBD2. Germline V CDR1 and CDR2: MGHRA, YSYEKL. This CDR3 is built from 16 residues. V was pared by 1 base and J by 4 bases, with 4 bases of the junction left unmatched. The DNA of the CDR3 is TGCGCCAGCAGCCAAGGGACTAGCGGGAGTAGGTACGAGCAGTACTTC. Encoded protein: CASSQGTSGSRYEQYF.

The V call is TRBV18, the J call TRBJ2-2, with 10 positions matching TRBD1. The germline V gene encodes CDR1 KGHSH and CDR2 LQKENI. The CDR3 has 16 residues. Trimming removed 2 bases from V and 4 bases from J; junction bases left unmatched: 4. CDR3 bases: TGTGCCAGCTCACCAGTGGGACAGGGGTTCACCGGGGAGCTGTTTTTT. Translated: CASSPVGQGFTGELFF.

A single count supports this clone. This rearrangement joins TRBV19 to TRBJ1-5, with 7 bases that match TRBD1. The V segment lost 5 bases and the J segment 4 bases; nucleotides outside the gene matches: 5. The CDR3 has 14 residues. The germline CDR1 and CDR2 sequences are LNHDA and SQIVND (reference sequence). This CDR3 is CASSLGQLNQPQHF. Here the CDR3 DNA reads TGTGCCAGTAGTCTGGGACAGTTAAATCAGCCCCAGCATTTT.

J is TRBJ2-3 and V is TRBV14; 8 bases are shared with TRBD2. Germline assignment: CDR1 SGHDN and CDR2 FVKESK. With V trimmed by 3 bases and J by 5 bases, 7 bases remained unmatched. This CDR3 has 15 residues. The chain's CDR3 is CASSHQAGDQDTQYF. The CDR3 DNA reads TGTGCCAGCAGCCACCAAGCGGGAGATCAAGATACGCAGTATTTT.

The chain has TRBV4-1 and TRBJ1-2; 8 nucleotides match TRBD1. This CDR3 contains 16 residues. Germline CDR1 is MGHRA and CDR2 is YSYEKL. The V and J ends lost 7 bases and 5 bases, in that order; junction bases with no gene match: 15. The CDR3 DNA sequence: TGCGCCAGCACCCGGACAGGGTCCGGGATTGATTATGGCTACACCTTC. It translates to CASTRTGSGIDYGYTF.

The chain employs TRBV5-1 and TRBJ2-4, with 12 bases aligning to TRBD2. The CDR3 runs to 20 residues. In germline, CDR1 is SGHRS, CDR2 YFSETQ. V lost 4 bases and J lost 0; bases outside the gene matches: 14. CDR3 loop: CASSPHTTSGSQLAKNIQYF. The CDR3 DNA follows: TGCGCCAGCAGCCCCCATACGACTAGCGGGAGTCAATTAGCCAAAAACATTCAGTACTTC.

This sequence joins TRBV10-3 and TRBJ1-1; 8 nucleotides match TRBD1. The CDR3 is 18 residues long. Germline V gene data show CDR1 as ENHRY and CDR2 as SYGVKD. Trimming removed 3 bases from V and 4 bases from J; junction bases left unmatched: 16. The CDR3 DNA reads TGTGCCATCAGTGACTACGAGGACAGGGTGGAGGGGGGCACTGAAGCTTTCTTT. It codes for CAISDYEDRVEGGTEAFF.

This clone came up once. This chain joins TRBV6-5 and TRBJ2-7; D is uncertain. Between the trimmed V and J ends, which lost 7 bases and 0 bases, there was a span of 13 bases. Germline V lookup: CDR1 MNHEY, CDR2 SVGAGI. The CDR3 is made up of 14 amino acids. The CDR3 loop reads CASTLGPSSYEQYF. The CDR3, as DNA: TGTGCCAGCACTTTGGGCCCGAGCTCCTACGAGCAGTACTTC.

Only a few counts were recorded for this clone. The gene calls are TRBV15 and TRBJ2-3, with TRBD1 as a possible D gene (6 bases). This CDR3 has 16 amino acids. V gave up 5 bases and J gave up 2 bases, with 17 bases separating them. Germline V CDR1 and CDR2: LNHNV, YYDKDF (reference sequence). CDR3 nucleotide sequence: TGTGCCACCAGCGTCGGTCTACAGGGCTCCACAGATACGCAGTATTTT. Its translation: CATSVGLQGSTDTQYF.

The V and J genes are TRBV5-8 and TRBJ2-6, with D possibly TRBD2 on 5 matching bases. In germline, CDR1 is SGHTS, CDR2 YDEGEE. The CDR3 runs 15 residues. Trimming removed 6 bases at V and 4 bases at J, with 14 bases between. CDR3 in amino acids: CASKPGSVGANVLTF. CDR3 coding DNA: TGTGCCAGCAAGCCGGGGTCTGTCGGGGCCAACGTCCTGACTTTC.

The rearrangement uses TRBV30 and TRBJ1-6; no reliable D call. Deletions cut 3 bases from V and 0 bases from J, with 6 bases between. Germline assignment: CDR1 GTSNPN and CDR2 SVGIG (reference sequence). The CDR3 runs to 14 residues. The CDR3 reads CAWRRGSYNSPLHF. The CDR3 DNA reads as TGTGCCTGGAGGCGGGGCTCCTATAATTCACCCCTCCACTTT.

The rearrangement uses TRBV11-2 and TRBJ1-5; D ambiguous. The CDR3 totals 13 residues. Trimming took off 1 base at V and 9 bases at J, with 10 bases between the two ends. Germline CDR1 SGHAT, CDR2 FQNNGV. This chain's CDR3 is CASSLVQYGPQHF. CDR3 nucleotides: TGTGCCAGCAGCTTAGTGCAGTATGGGCCCCAGCATTTT.

The chain carries TRBV6-5 and TRBJ2-1; no definite D call. Germline V CDR1 and CDR2: MNHEY, SVGAGI. The CDR3 is 16 residues long. Trimming removed 4 bases at V and 0 bases at J, with 13 bases between. The CDR3 nucleotides read TGTGCCAGCAGTTCCCCTAAGGCGGACTCCTACAATGAGCAGTTCTTC. It is translated as CASSSPKADSYNEQFF.

The CDR3 loop reads CASSYSPKGGDGYTF. Written as DNA, the CDR3 is TGTGCCAGCAGTTACTCTCCAAAAGGGGGTGATGGCTACACCTTC. V gene TRBV6-5 combines with J gene TRBJ1-2; perhaps TRBD1 as D (6 bases). CDR1 and CDR2 from the germline V gene are MNHEY and SVGAGI. The CDR3 length is 15 residues. V was shortened by 0 bases and J by 6 bases, with 14 bases between the two germline ends.

V gene TRBV5-4 combines with J gene TRBJ2-7; 8 bases agree with TRBD1. After removal of 4 bases from V and 0 bases from J, the junction contained 6 bases not matched to a gene. The CDR3 runs 15 residues. Germline CDR1 and CDR2: SGHNT and YYREEE (reference sequence). The CDR3 protein is CASSRGQASSYEQYF. The CDR3 DNA reads as TGTGCCAGCAGCAGGGGACAGGCTAGCTCCTACGAGCAGTACTTC.